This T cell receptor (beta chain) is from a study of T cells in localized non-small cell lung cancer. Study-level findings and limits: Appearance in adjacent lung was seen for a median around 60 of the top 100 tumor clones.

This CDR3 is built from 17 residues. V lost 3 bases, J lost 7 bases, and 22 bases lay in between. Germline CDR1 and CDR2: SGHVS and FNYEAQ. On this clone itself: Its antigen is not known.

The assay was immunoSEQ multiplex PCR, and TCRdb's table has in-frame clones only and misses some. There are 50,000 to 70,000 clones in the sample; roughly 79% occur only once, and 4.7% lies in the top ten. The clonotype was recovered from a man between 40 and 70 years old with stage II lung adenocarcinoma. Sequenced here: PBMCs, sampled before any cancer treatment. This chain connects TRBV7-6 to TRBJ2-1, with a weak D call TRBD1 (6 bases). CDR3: CASSLTYREILGNEQFF. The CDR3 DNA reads TGTGCCAGCAGCTTGACCTACAGGGAAATTTTAGGAAATGAGCAGTTCTTC.